These T cell receptor beta chains were read from a single sample in a study of CD8+ T cells in alopecia areata. Method: immunoSEQ multiplex PCR; TCRdb's copy keeps in-frame clones and lacks some. The table lists hundreds of thousands of clones, more than 60% of them singletons. The source material was CD4+ T cells sorted from blood, sampled at approximately week 45, from a patient treated with tofacitinib. These receptors all stem from a human donor with alopecia areata. The CDR3 runs from the conserved cysteine through the conserved F or W. D genes are given only for firm matches. Only some rows state a clone size, as once, few, many or a class for expanded clones.

abundance | d_gene | j_gene | v_gene | CDR3aa | CDR3nt
once | TRBD2 | TRBJ2-5 | TRBV11-2 | CASSPPGTSGETQYF | TGTGCCAGCAGCCCGCCTGGGACTAGCGGAGAGACCCAGTACTTC
- | - | TRBJ1-3 | TRBV9 | CASSDRRNTIYF | TGTGCCAGCAGCGACCGTCGTAACACCATATATTTT
- | TRBD1 | TRBJ1-2 | TRBV7-8 | CASSSGGHGYTF | TGTGCCAGCAGCTCAGGGGGCCATGGCTACACCTTC
- | TRBD1 | TRBJ1-2 | TRBV5-6 | CASSQTGRNLYGYTF | TGTGCCAGCAGCCAGACAGGGAGGAACCTCTATGGCTACACCTTC
- | TRBD1 | TRBJ1-1 | TRBV30 | CAWTEGQKLPFEKAFF | TGTGCCTGGACGGAGGGACAGAAGTTACCGTTTGAGAAAGCTTTCTTT
- | - | TRBJ2-3 | TRBV29-1 | CSVEESTDTQYF | TGCAGCGTTGAAGAGTCGACAGATACGCAGTATTTT
- | - | TRBJ1-2 | TRBV29-1 | CSVEDLGRDYGYTF | TGCAGCGTTGAAGATCTAGGAAGGGACTATGGCTACACCTTC
many | TRBD1 | TRBJ1-1 | TRBV7-2 | CASDRDSNLNTEAFF | TGTGCCAGTGACCGGGACAGCAACTTGAACACTGAAGCTTTCTTT
- | TRBD1 | TRBJ1-4 | TRBV30 | CAWKGQGNEKLFF | TGTGCCTGGAAGGGACAGGGGAATGAAAAACTGTTTTTT
- | TRBD1 | TRBJ2-6 | TRBV4-3 | CASSQDIRGTGANVLTF | TGCGCCAGCAGCCAAGATATCAGGGGGACTGGGGCCAACGTCCTGACTTTC
- | - | TRBJ2-1 | TRBV12-5 | CASGLSPGPQKQFF | TGTGCTAGTGGTTTGAGCCCGGGTCCCCAGAAGCAGTTCTTC
- | - | TRBJ2-2 | TRBV4-3 | CASSPRTDYGELFF | TGCGCCAGCAGCCCAAGGACCGACTACGGGGAGCTGTTTTTT
once | TRBD2 | TRBJ2-3 | TRBV4-1 | CASSQASGGADTQYF | TGCGCCAGCAGCCAAGCTAGCGGGGGGGCAGATACGCAGTATTTT
- | - | TRBJ1-5 | TRBV5-6 | CASSFGGNQPQHF | TGTGCCAGCAGCTTCGGGGGCAATCAGCCCCAGCATTTT
- | - | TRBJ1-1 | TRBV5-1 | CASNKDSSNTEAFF | TGCGCCAGCAACAAAGACAGCTCGAACACTGAAGCTTTCTTT
few | - | TRBJ1-2 | TRBV27 | CASSLRGGLGNYGYTF | TGTGCCAGCAGCCTACGGGGAGGGTTGGGCAACTATGGCTACACCTTC
- | TRBD2 | TRBJ2-1 | TRBV5-1 | CASSYTGTRSTNEQFF | TGCGCCAGCAGCTATACCGGGACTAGGTCGACAAATGAGCAGTTCTTC
many | - | TRBJ1-1 | TRBV5-1 | CASSLDSTGVMYTEAFF | TGCGCCAGCAGCTTGGATAGTACAGGAGTGATGTACACTGAAGCTTTCTTT
- | - | TRBJ2-7 | TRBV9 | CASSVGPSVEEQYF | TGTGCCAGCAGCGTAGGCCCTAGCGTCGAGGAGCAGTACTTC